These 20 T cell receptor beta chains were sequenced from one sample in a study of shared clonotypes between healthy human individuals. Only in-frame clones appear in the TCRdb table, and some are missing; sequencing was by immunoSEQ multiplex PCR. This sample carries fewer than 1.8 million clones, 98% of them seen once, and the ten largest clones take around 0.33%. Sequenced input: naive CD4+ T cells sorted from blood. This sample's subset: CD45RA+ positively selected. These TCRs come from a man aged 25-45 years in good health.

This clone appeared a single time. The chain is built from TRBV28 and TRBJ2-5; D is tentatively TRBD1 or TRBD2 (5 bases each). The CDR3 runs 14 residues. Trimming took 5 bases from V and 5 from J, leaving 15 bases between them. Germline V gene sequence: CDR1 MDHEN, CDR2 SYDVKM. CDR3 sequence reads: CASSLQGGPETQYF. CDR3 nucleotides: TGTGCCAGCAGTCTGCAGGGCGGGCCGGAGACCCAGTACTTC.

The chain has TRBV6-5 and TRBJ2-2, with 7 nucleotides matching TRBD2. After removal of 8 bases from V and 15 bases from J, the junction contained 6 bases not matched to a gene. The CDR3 runs 10 residues. Germline CDR1 reads MNHEY; CDR2 reads SVGAGI. The CDR3 DNA follows: TGTGCCAGCGGCGGGGGACTCATGTTTTTT. Amino acid sequence: CASGGGLMFF.

The chain combines TRBV7-9 with TRBJ1-3, with D possibly TRBD1 on 6 matching bases. V was clipped by 0 bases and J by 0 bases, with 15 bases between them. Per the germline V gene, CDR1 is SEHNR and CDR2 is FQNEAQ (reference sequence). The CDR3 extends over 18 amino acids. CDR3 coding DNA: TGTGCCAGCAGCTTAGCGGACGGCAGGGGAGGCTCTGGAAACACCATATATTTT. The encoded protein is CASSLADGRGGSGNTIYF.

The chain carries TRBV4-3 and TRBJ1-1; D is uncertain. V dropped 0 bases and J dropped 10 bases, with 12 bases sitting between them. Germline assignment: CDR1 LGHNA and CDR2 YSLEER. The CDR3 has 13 residues. For the CDR3, the DNA is TGCGCCAGCAGCCAAGAAGTCAAAGAGTCAGCTTTCTTT. This encodes CASSQEVKESAFF.

The V call is TRBV6-4, the J call TRBJ2-2; the D gene could be TRBD1 or TRBD2 (5 bases each). Germline V CDR1 and CDR2: MRHNA, SNTAGT. The CDR3 totals 14 residues. Trimming removed 6 bases at V and 5 bases at J, with 13 bases between. DNA of the CDR3: TGTGCCAGCAGGAGGGACGAGAATACCGGGGAGCTGTTTTTT. Amino acids: CASRRDENTGELFF.

This clone was recorded once. The CDR3 region is CASSSPFGDRVNYEQYF. The CDR3, as DNA: TGTGCCAGCAGCTCCCCATTCGGGGACAGGGTCAACTACGAGCAGTACTTC. The rearrangement joins TRBV7-2 to TRBJ2-7; TRBD1 agrees at 9 bases. Per the germline V gene, CDR1 is SGHTA and CDR2 is FQGNSA. The CDR3 sequence is 17 residues long. J lost 3 bases, V lost 4 bases, and 13 bases had no gene match.

J is TRBJ2-3 and V is TRBV13; 7 bases line up with TRBD1. The CDR3 sequence is 17 residues long. Germline trimming cut 4 bases from V and 1 base from J; bases unmatched to any gene: 11. Germline CDR1 is PRHDT and CDR2 is FYEKMQ (reference sequence). In nucleotides, the CDR3 is TGTGCCAGCAGCTCTCGGACAGGCATTTATCGCACAGATACGCAGTATTTT. Translated, it gives CASSSRTGIYRTDTQYF.

The CDR3 loop reads CASSPRGGGRLNGYTF. In DNA form, the CDR3 reads TGTGCCAGCAGCCCCCGGGGAGGGGGTCGTCTCAATGGCTACACCTTC. The chain has TRBV7-3 and TRBJ1-2; D may be TRBD1 (6 bases). The CDR3 spans 16 residues. V was pared by 5 bases and J by 6 bases, with 22 bases between. Germline V gene lookup returns CDR1 SGHTA and CDR2 FQGTGA.

The chain couples TRBV10-3 to TRBJ2-7; 14 bases line up with TRBD2. Unmatched junction bases numbered 5, after V lost 2 bases and J lost 5 bases. Germline-derived CDR1 and CDR2 are ENHRY and SYGVKD. The CDR3 consists of 16 residues. The CDR3 DNA is TGTGCCATCAGTGAGAGGGGACTAGCGGGAGACAACGAGCAGTACTTC. As protein: CAISERGLAGDNEQYF.

J is TRBJ2-7 and V is TRBV18, with 9 nucleotides matching TRBD1. The CDR3 covers 16 residues. After removal of 3 bases from V and 3 bases from J, the junction contained 9 bases not matched to a gene. Germline CDR1 reads KGHSH; CDR2 reads LQKENI. CDR3 loop: CASSPDRGALNYEQYF. The CDR3 coding sequence is TGTGCCAGCTCACCGGACAGGGGAGCTCTAAACTACGAGCAGTACTTC.

Remarks on this clone: One end of the junction is discordant with germline, which a read error may explain. This sequence joins TRBV5-4 and TRBJ2-5; the D is unclear. CDR1 and CDR2 (germline): SGHNT, YYREEE (reference sequence). CDR3 length equals 14 residues. Written as DNA, the CDR3 is TGTGCCAGCAGATTGGCGCAGGAGCAAGAGACCCAGTACTTC. Amino acids: CASRLAQEQETQYF.

CDR3: CATTGGLTNNQPQHF. In DNA, the CDR3 is TGTGCCACGACAGGGGGCTTGACTAATAATCAGCCCCAGCATTTT. The rearrangement joins TRBV6-1 to TRBJ1-5; 10 bases are shared with TRBD1. This CDR3 contains 15 residues. V gave up 10 bases and J gave up 4 bases; unmatched junction bases: 10. Germline V gene sequence: CDR1 MNHNS, CDR2 SASEGT.

The chain combines TRBV7-9 with TRBJ2-7, with D perhaps matching TRBD1 (6 bases). Trimming cost V 5 bases and J 3 bases, with 17 bases left between them. This CDR3 region has 15 residues. Looked up from germline, CDR1 is SEHNR and CDR2 is FQNEAQ (reference sequence). CDR3 loop: CASSPSGQLYYEQYF. The CDR3 DNA follows: TGTGCCAGCAGCCCATCGGGACAACTGTACTACGAGCAGTACTTC.

Comments on this clone: Distinct nucleotide sequences in the sample also encode this CDR3. V usage is TRBV28 and J usage is TRBJ1-3; D call uncertain. The CDR3 is made up of 13 amino acids. With 2 bases removed from V and 0 bases from J, the gap between germline ends came to 2 bases. From germline, CDR1 is MDHEN and CDR2 SYDVKM. CDR3 loop: CASSLLSGNTIYF. CDR3 in DNA: TGTGCCAGCAGTTTACTCTCTGGAAACACCATATATTTT.

The chain combines TRBV10-3 with TRBJ2-3; D remains unclear. Trimming took off 0 bases at V and 0 bases at J, with 4 bases between the two ends. CDR3 length: 14 residues. CDR1 is ENHRY, CDR2 SYGVKD, per germline. The CDR3 spells CAISESPSTDTQYF. DNA for the CDR3: TGTGCCATCAGTGAGTCGCCTAGCACAGATACGCAGTATTTT.

The chain recombines TRBV5-4 with TRBJ2-5; D uncertain. Looked up from germline, CDR1 is SGHNT and CDR2 is YYREEE (reference sequence). V lost 4 bases, J lost 5 bases, and 9 bases lay in between. The CDR3 is 12 residues long. The CDR3 loop reads CASSRRTETQYF. In DNA form, the CDR3 reads TGTGCCAGCAGCCGGCGTACGGAGACCCAGTACTTC.

The J gene is TRBJ2-7, the V gene TRBV5-1, with D tentatively TRBD2 (7 bases). The CDR3 spans 14 residues. Germline values: CDR1 SGHRS, CDR2 YFSETQ. V lost 5 bases, J lost 4 bases, and 16 bases lay in between. CDR3: CASRREGVFYEQYF. DNA of the CDR3: TGCGCCAGCAGAAGGGAGGGGGTTTTTTACGAGCAGTACTTC.

The gene calls are TRBV9 and TRBJ2-3; D not resolved. V was cut by 0 bases and J by 0 bases, with 14 bases left in between. The CDR3 is made up of 17 amino acids. The V gene's germline CDR1 is SGDLS and CDR2 YYNGEE. CDR3: CASSVEGTGSSTDTQYF. The DNA of the CDR3 is TGTGCCAGCAGCGTAGAGGGAACGGGCTCTAGCACAGATACGCAGTATTTT.

Turning to this clone: The same CDR3 can be traced to other DNA sequences in this sample. The J gene is TRBJ1-2, the V gene TRBV30; no reliable D call. The CDR3 contains 12 residues. Per the germline V gene, CDR1 is GTSNPN and CDR2 is SVGIG (reference sequence). V lost 0 bases and J lost 6, with 8 bases in between. This chain's CDR3 is CAWSVGGNGYTF. The CDR3 coding sequence is TGTGCCTGGAGTGTAGGCGGGAATGGCTACACCTTC.

In regard to this clone: Other DNA sequences in this specimen translate into the identical CDR3. The chain recombines TRBV29-1 with TRBJ2-4, with D hard to call. The CDR3 is 13 amino acids. From germline, CDR1 is SQVTM and CDR2 ANQGSEA. V was clipped by 3 bases and J by 0 bases, with 6 bases between them. Here the CDR3 reads CSVDRLAKNIQYF. For the CDR3, the DNA is TGCAGCGTTGATCGGTTAGCCAAAAACATTCAGTACTTC.